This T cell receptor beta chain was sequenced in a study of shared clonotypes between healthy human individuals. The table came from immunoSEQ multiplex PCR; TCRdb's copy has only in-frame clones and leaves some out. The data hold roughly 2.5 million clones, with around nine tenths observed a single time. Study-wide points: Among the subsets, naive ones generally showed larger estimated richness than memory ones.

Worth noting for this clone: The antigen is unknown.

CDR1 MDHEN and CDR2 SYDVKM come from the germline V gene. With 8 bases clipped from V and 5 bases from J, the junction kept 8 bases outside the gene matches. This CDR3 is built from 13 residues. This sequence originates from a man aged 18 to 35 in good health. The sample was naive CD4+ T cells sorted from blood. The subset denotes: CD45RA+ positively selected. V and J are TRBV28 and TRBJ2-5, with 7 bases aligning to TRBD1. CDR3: CASGGQDLETQYF. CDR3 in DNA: TGTGCCAGCGGAGGACAGGATCTGGAGACCCAGTACTTC.